This TCR beta chain stems from a study of blood T cell repertoires in COVID-19. Study background: T cells, B-cell-depleted T cells, or PBMCs provided the cDNA or gDNA that served as material.

The CDR3 runs to 14 residues. With V trimmed by 2 bases and J by 4 bases, 0 bases remained unmatched. Germline V gene lookup returns CDR1 MRHNA and CDR2 SNTAGT. Study processing details: Nucleated cell number was recorded as an estimate derived from reference gene primer amplification. Assay used: immunoSEQ multiplex PCR; TCRdb lists only in-frame clones, some missing. That table supplies the V and J calls and clone size; D and trimming were determined from the DNA. The sample lists around 180,000 clones, more than 70% occurring once. The chain joins TRBV6-4 to TRBJ2-3, with 10 bases matching TRBD2. The sequence was obtained from a human donor in a cohort sampled during active COVID-19. Specimen: peripheral blood. CDR3 residues: CASSDSGGADTQYF. The CDR3 DNA sequence: TGTGCCAGCAGTGACAGCGGGGGGGCAGATACGCAGTATTTT.